This T cell receptor beta chain was sequenced during a study of T cell responses to AZD1222 COVID-19 vaccine. Study results and limitations: Donors were chiefly white British, with a greater number of females, and clonal diversity was perhaps underestimated.

The table came from immunoSEQ multiplex PCR; TCRdb's copy has only in-frame clones and leaves some out. Found here are tens of thousands of clones, approximately 85% of them singletons; the top ten hold about 3.5%. With 4 bases removed from V and 1 base from J, the gap between germline ends came to 13 bases. CDR1 and CDR2 (germline): LNHDA, SQIVND (reference sequence). The length of the CDR3 is 15 residues. There are a few counts of this clone. Its cognate antigen is unknown. The source is an adult who received the AZD1222 COVID-19 vaccine. This sample comprised peripheral blood, obtained 28 days after the second AZD1222 dose. The gene calls are TRBV19 and TRBJ1-1; TRBD1 is a possible D gene (5 bases). CDR3 coding DNA: TGTGCCAGTAGTACCCCGTATCAGGGGAACACTGAAGCTTTCTTT. Amino acid sequence: CASSTPYQGNTEAFF. Variable domain in full (rest from reference TRBV19 and TRBJ1-1): DGGITQSPKYLFRKEGQNVTLSCEQNLNHDAMYWYRQDPGQGLRLIYYSQIVNDFQKGDIAEGYSVSREKKESFPLTVTSAQKNPTAFYLCASSTPYQGNTEAFFGQGTRLTVV.